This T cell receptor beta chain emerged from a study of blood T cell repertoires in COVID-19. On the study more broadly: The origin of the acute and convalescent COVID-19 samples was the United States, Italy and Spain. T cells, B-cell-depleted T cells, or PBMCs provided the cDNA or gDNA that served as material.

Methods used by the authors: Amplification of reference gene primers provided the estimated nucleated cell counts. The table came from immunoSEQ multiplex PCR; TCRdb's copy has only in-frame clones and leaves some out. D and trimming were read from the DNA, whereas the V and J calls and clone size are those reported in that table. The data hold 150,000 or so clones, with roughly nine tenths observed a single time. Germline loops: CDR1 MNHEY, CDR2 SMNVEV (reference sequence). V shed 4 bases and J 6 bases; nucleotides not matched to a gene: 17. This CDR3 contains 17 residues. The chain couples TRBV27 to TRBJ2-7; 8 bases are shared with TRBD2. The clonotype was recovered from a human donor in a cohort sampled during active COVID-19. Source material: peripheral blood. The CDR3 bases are TGTGCCAGCAGTTCTCGTTTCGACGCGCGGGGGGTCGGCGAGCAGTACTTC. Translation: CASSSRFDARGVGEQYF.